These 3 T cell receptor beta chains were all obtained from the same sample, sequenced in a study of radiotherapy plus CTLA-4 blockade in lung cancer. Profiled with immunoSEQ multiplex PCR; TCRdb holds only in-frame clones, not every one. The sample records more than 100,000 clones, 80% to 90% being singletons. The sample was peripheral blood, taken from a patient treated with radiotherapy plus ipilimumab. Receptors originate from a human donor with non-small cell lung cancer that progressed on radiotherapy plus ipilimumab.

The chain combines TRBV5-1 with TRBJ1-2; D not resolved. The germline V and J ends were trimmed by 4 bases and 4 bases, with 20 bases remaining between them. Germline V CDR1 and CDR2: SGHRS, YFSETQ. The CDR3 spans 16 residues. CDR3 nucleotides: TGCGCCAGCAGCCTGGGTATCTGGGCCGCCTCCTATGGCTACACCTTC. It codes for CASSLGIWAASYGYTF. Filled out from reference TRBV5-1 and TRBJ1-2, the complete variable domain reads KAGVTQTPRYLIKTRGQQVTLSCSPISGHRSVSWYQQTPGQGLQFLFEYFSETQRNKGNFPGRFSGRQFSNSRSEMNVSTLELGDSALYLCASSLGIWAASYGYTFGSGTRLTVV.

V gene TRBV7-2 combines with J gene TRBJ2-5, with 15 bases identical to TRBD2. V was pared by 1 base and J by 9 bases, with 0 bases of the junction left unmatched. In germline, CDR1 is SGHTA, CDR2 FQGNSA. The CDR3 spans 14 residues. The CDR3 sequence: CASSLGTSGGAQYF. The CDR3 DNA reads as TGTGCCAGCAGCTTAGGGACTAGCGGGGGGGCCCAGTACTTC.

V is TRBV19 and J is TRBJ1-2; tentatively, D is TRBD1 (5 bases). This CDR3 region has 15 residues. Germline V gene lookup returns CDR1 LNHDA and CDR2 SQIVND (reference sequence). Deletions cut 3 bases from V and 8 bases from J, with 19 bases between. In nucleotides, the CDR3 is TGTGCCAGTAGTATTTCTAGGGGCGCGGTAGACGGCTACACCTTC. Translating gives CASSISRGAVDGYTF.